This entry is about one T cell receptor beta chain. The data are from a study of blood T cell repertoires in COVID-19. Here immunoSEQ multiplex PCR was the method, and the copy in TCRdb shows in-frame clones only, minus some. The sample holds under 350,000 clones, around 86% seen once. This TCR was recovered from a woman between 40 and 50 years old with acute COVID-19. Specimen: PBMCs or T cells enriched from blood (not recorded which).

DNA for the CDR3: TGTGCCAGCTCAACCAAACCGGGACAGGGTAAAGAAAAACTGTTTTTT. It encodes CASSTKPGQGKEKLFF. This chain connects TRBV18 to TRBJ1-4, with 9 positions matching TRBD1. CDR3 length equals 16 residues. Germline CDR1 and CDR2: KGHSH and LQKENI. Trimming at V came to 5 bases and at J to 8 bases, leaving 12 bases not matched to a gene.